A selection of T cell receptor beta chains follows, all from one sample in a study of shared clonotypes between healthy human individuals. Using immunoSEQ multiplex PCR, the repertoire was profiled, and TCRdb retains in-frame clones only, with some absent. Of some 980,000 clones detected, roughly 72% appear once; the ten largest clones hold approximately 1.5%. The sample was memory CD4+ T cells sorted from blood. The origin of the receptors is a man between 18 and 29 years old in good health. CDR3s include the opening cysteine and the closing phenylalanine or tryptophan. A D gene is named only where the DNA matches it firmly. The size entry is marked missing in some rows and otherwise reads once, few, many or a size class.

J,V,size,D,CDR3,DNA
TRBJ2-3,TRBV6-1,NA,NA,CATQGLSFTDTQYF,TGTGCCACCCAGGGACTGTCCTTCACAGATACGCAGTATTTT
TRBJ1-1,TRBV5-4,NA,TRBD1,CASSPSAGTDNTEAFF,TGTGCCAGCAGCCCATCAGCCGGGACAGATAACACTGAAGCTTTCTTT
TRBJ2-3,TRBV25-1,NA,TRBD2,CASSEWEAGAYTDTQYF,TGTGCCAGCAGTGAATGGGAAGCGGGAGCCTACACAGATACGCAGTATTTT
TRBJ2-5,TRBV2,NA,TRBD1,CASSGQGGRGQETQYF,TGTGCCAGCAGCGGACAGGGCGGAAGGGGACAAGAGACCCAGTACTTC
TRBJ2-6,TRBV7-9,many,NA,CASSLGTTGANVLTF,TGTGCCAGCAGCTTAGGGACTACTGGGGCCAACGTCCTGACTTTC
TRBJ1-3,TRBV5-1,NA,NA,CASSLVGMGDVAGNTIYF,TGCGCCAGCAGCTTGGTAGGAATGGGGGACGTGGCTGGAAACACCATATATTTT
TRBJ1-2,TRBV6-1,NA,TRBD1,CASRTGASGYTF,TGTGCCAGCAGAACAGGGGCCTCTGGCTACACCTTC
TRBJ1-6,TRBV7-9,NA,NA,CASSLEVSRGSPLHF,TGTGCCAGCAGCTTAGAGGTTTCCAGGGGTTCACCCCTCCACTTT
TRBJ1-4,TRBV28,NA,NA,CASSFTGYGGLFF,TGTGCCAGCAGTTTCACCGGTTATGGGGGACTGTTTTTT
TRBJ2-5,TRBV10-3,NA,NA,CAISGRADKYQETQYF,TGTGCCATCAGTGGGCGGGCAGACAAGTACCAAGAGACCCAGTACTTC
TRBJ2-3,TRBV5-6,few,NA,CASSLDRADTQYF,TGTGCCAGCAGCTTGGACAGGGCAGATACGCAGTATTTT
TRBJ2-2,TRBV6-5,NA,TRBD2,CASSDSGFTGELFF,TGTGCCAGCAGTGATAGCGGGTTCACCGGGGAGCTGTTTTTT
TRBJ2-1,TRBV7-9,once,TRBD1,CASTTQIQRTGAFF,TGTGCCAGCACCACGCAAATCCAAAGGACAGGCGCGTTCTTC
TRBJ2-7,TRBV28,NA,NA,CASSFGRREQYF,TGTGCCAGCAGTTTCGGGCGACGCGAGCAGTACTTC
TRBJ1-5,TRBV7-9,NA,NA,CASSLGEGRNQPQHF,TGTGCCAGCAGCTTAGGAGAGGGGCGCAATCAGCCCCAGCATTTT
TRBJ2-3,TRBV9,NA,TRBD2,CASSTLAGVTDTQYF,TGTGCCAGCAGCACCCTAGCGGGGGTAACAGATACGCAGTATTTT
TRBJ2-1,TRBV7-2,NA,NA,CASSSFPQEQFF,TGTGCCAGCAGCTCCTTCCCGCAGGAGCAGTTCTTC
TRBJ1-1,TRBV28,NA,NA,CASRLPLGTANTEAFF,TGTGCCAGCCGTCTCCCACTCGGGACGGCGAACACTGAAGCTTTCTTT
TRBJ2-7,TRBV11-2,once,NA,CASSLSLPRGYEQYF,TGTGCCAGCAGCTTATCCCTCCCCAGGGGCTACGAGCAGTACTTC
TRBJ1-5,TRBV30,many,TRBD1,CAWSRTGTGAQPQHF,TGTGCCTGGAGTCGTACCGGGACAGGGGCGCAGCCCCAGCATTTT
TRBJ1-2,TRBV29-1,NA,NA,CSVEREGEGYGYTF,TGCAGCGTTGAAAGGGAAGGGGAGGGCTATGGCTACACCTTC
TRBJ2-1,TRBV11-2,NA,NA,CASSLKGNEQFF,TGTGCCAGCAGCTTAAAAGGTAATGAGCAGTTCTTC
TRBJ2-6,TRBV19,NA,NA,CASSTVSGANVLTF,TGTGCCAGTAGTACTGTGTCTGGGGCCAACGTCCTGACTTTC
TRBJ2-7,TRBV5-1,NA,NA,CASSLNHYEQYF,TGCGCCAGCAGCTTGAACCACTACGAGCAGTACTTC
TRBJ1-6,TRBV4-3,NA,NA,CASSHLDRNSPLHF,TGCGCCAGCAGCCACCTGGACCGTAATTCACCCCTCCACTTT